This T cell receptor (beta chain) stems from a study of chemoradiotherapy in HPV16-positive cancers. In the study overall: Candidate HPV-specific clones and shared TCR motifs came from a couple of HPV16-positive patients.

Profiled with immunoSEQ multiplex PCR; TCRdb holds only in-frame clones, not every one. The data contain fewer than 16,000 clones, about three quarters of them singletons. This clone was found once. CDR3 size: 16 residues. The trim removed 1 base at V and 2 bases at J, leaving 7 bases unmatched. Germline-derived CDR1 and CDR2 are SGHVS and FQNEAQ. The origin of this receptor is a human donor with HPV-associated anogenital cancer. This sample was taken from a patient who underwent chemoradiotherapy. The chain has TRBV7-8 and TRBJ2-7; 8 nucleotides match TRBD2. CDR3 DNA: TGTGCCAGCAGCTTAGTCGGGGGGGGAGGTCCCTACGAGCAGTACTTC. This encodes CASSLVGGGGPYEQYF.